The 31 T cell receptor beta chains in this list originate from one sample, sequenced in a study of blood T cell repertoires in COVID-19. Measured with immunoSEQ multiplex PCR; TCRdb has only the in-frame clones, and not every one. The profile shows some 220,000 clones, approximately 83% of them singletons. Sequenced input: peripheral blood. The receptors originated from a human donor in a cohort sampled during active COVID-19.

The rearrangement uses TRBV19 and TRBJ2-1; D gene uncertain. The CDR3 extends over 17 amino acids. V lost 3 bases to trimming and J lost 0 bases, with 15 bases between them. Germline assignment: CDR1 LNHDA and CDR2 SQIVND (reference sequence). The DNA of the CDR3 is TGTGCCAGTAGTATTAGAGGCGACGGCCTCTCCTACAATGAGCAGTTCTTC. This sequence encodes CASSIRGDGLSYNEQFF.

V is TRBV19 and J is TRBJ1-2, with a possible D match to TRBD1 (5 bases). In germline, CDR1 is LNHDA, CDR2 SQIVND (reference sequence). The CDR3 runs 13 residues. V lost 6 bases and J 4 bases, leaving 12 bases between the germline ends. CDR3 sequence reads: CASSRDRLYGYTF. CDR3 DNA: TGTGCCAGTAGCAGAGACAGACTCTATGGCTACACCTTC.

This clone has only one observation. The chain links TRBV7-9 to TRBJ2-1; 9 nucleotides align to TRBD1. The ends lost 5 bases at V and 4 bases at J; junction bases unmatched: 6. Germline CDR1 is SEHNR and CDR2 is FQNEAQ (reference sequence). This CDR3 has 15 amino acids. CDR3 in DNA: TGTGCCAGCAGCCTAAGGACAGGGGCTTACAATGAGCAGTTCTTC. Its protein is CASSLRTGAYNEQFF.

This clone was observed once. The chain links TRBV5-6 to TRBJ2-2; maybe TRBD2 (6 bases). Trimming stripped 4 bases from V and 4 bases from J, with 14 bases between. Germline CDR1 reads SGHDT; CDR2 reads YYEEEE. The CDR3 totals 15 residues. The CDR3 DNA follows: TGTGCCAGCAGCCCCGTCGGGGGTCTCACCGGGGAGCTGTTTTTT. It is translated as CASSPVGGLTGELFF.

Turning to this clone: Other DNA sequences in this sample translate to the same CDR3. The rearrangement links TRBV7-6 to TRBJ2-1; 7 bases map to TRBD1. Germline V gives CDR1 SGHVS, CDR2 FNYEAQ. CDR3 length: 14 residues. With 5 bases clipped from V and 2 bases from J, the junction kept 3 bases outside the gene matches. CDR3 nucleotide sequence: TGTGCCAGCAGCCGACAGGGAGCCTACAATGAGCAGTTCTTC. The encoded protein is CASSRQGAYNEQFF.

The V gene is TRBV28, the J gene TRBJ1-4; TRBD1 matches at 8 bases. Germline lookup yields CDR1 MDHEN and CDR2 SYDVKM. The CDR3 runs 15 residues. V trimming: 5 bases; J trimming: 7 bases; junction bases outside the gene matches: 9. CDR3 sequence reads: CASSAPTGDSEKLFF. The CDR3 nucleotides are TGTGCCAGCAGTGCACCGACAGGGGACTCTGAAAAACTGTTTTTT.

The J gene is TRBJ2-5, the V gene TRBV4-2, with TRBD1 as a possible D gene (5 bases). The CDR3 sequence is 14 residues long. The V and J ends lost 1 base and 2 bases respectively, with 8 bases between them. Germline lookup yields CDR1 LGHNA and CDR2 YNFKEQ. CDR3 loop: CASSQARQQETQYF. The CDR3, as DNA: TGTGCCAGCAGCCAAGCCCGACAGCAAGAGACCCAGTACTTC.

The rearrangement links TRBV3-1 (or the pseudogene TRBV3-2) to TRBJ1-1; 8 bases match TRBD1. The V gene end was trimmed by 2 bases and the J gene end by 4 bases; junction bases not matched to a gene: 6. Germline V gives CDR1 LGHDT, CDR2 YNNKEL (reference sequence). The CDR3 contains 15 residues. The CDR3 sequence: CASSQSWTGSTEAFF. The CDR3 bases are TGTGCCAGCAGCCAATCGTGGACAGGGAGCACTGAAGCTTTCTTT.

The chain uses TRBV6-5 and TRBJ1-5; 7 bases fit TRBD1. Germline V gene lookup returns CDR1 MNHEY and CDR2 SVGAGI. The CDR3 runs to 15 residues. V shed 5 bases, J shed 4 bases, and the junction held 8 bases outside the gene matches. CDR3 nucleotides: TGTGCCAGCAGTCCCGCGGGACAGCGGAATCAGCCCCAGCATTTT. Its protein product is CASSPAGQRNQPQHF.

Points on this clone: Other DNA sequences of this sample code for an identical CDR3. The chain uses TRBV27 and TRBJ2-2; D not resolved. Per the germline V gene, CDR1 is MNHEY and CDR2 is SMNVEV (reference sequence). The V and J ends lost 6 bases and 1 base respectively, with 6 bases between them. The CDR3 loop spans 13 amino acids. As DNA, the CDR3 is TGTGCCAGCAGCCTATTGAACACCGGGGAGCTGTTTTTT. Translation: CASSLLNTGELFF.

This rearrangement joins TRBV30 to TRBJ1-1; D possibly corresponds to TRBD1 (5 bases). The V gene's germline CDR1 is GTSNPN and CDR2 SVGIG (reference sequence). The length of the CDR3 is 14 residues. Trimming removed 1 base at V and 8 bases at J, with 17 bases between. The CDR3 DNA is TGTGCCTGGAGTGGGGACTCAAGATGGAGAGAAGCTTTCTTT. As protein: CAWSGDSRWREAFF. Using reference TRBV30 and TRBJ1-1 for the parts outside the CDR3, the full variable domain is SQTIHQWPATLVQPVGSPLSLECTVEGTSNPNLYWYRQAAGRGLQLLFYSVGIGQISSEVPQNLSASRPQDRQFILSSKKLLLSDSGFYLCAWSGDSRWREAFFGQGTRLTVV.

This sequence joins TRBV19 and TRBJ1-4, with a weak D call TRBD1 (6 bases). Germline V gene sequence: CDR1 LNHDA, CDR2 SQIVND (reference sequence). This CDR3 is 16 amino acids long. V gave up 3 bases and J gave up 8 bases, with 19 bases separating them. The CDR3 DNA sequence: TGTGCCAGTAGTATCACGCTGGGACATCTTGGGGAAAAACTGTTTTTT. Amino acid sequence: CASSITLGHLGEKLFF.

The chain is built from TRBV28 and TRBJ1-5; 8 bases match TRBD1. Germline assignment: CDR1 MDHEN and CDR2 SYDVKM. V lost 6 bases, J lost 3 bases, and 10 bases stayed unmatched. The CDR3 runs 16 residues. The CDR3 DNA reads TGTGCCAGCAGCCCCACCCCGGGACAGGTCAATCAGCCCCAGCATTTT. It codes for CASSPTPGQVNQPQHF.

This sequence joins TRBV27 and TRBJ1-2; D is perhaps TRBD1 (5 bases). The germline CDR1 and CDR2 sequences are MNHEY and SMNVEV (reference sequence). Trimming stripped 0 bases from V and 1 base from J, with 6 bases between. CDR3 length: 14 residues. Here the CDR3 reads CASSLSRGNYGYTF. CDR3 in DNA: TGTGCCAGCAGTTTATCAAGGGGTAACTATGGCTACACCTTC.

The chain employs TRBV5-3 and TRBJ1-5; D is unresolved. TRBV5-3 is classed as an ORF, of uncertain function. There are 14 residues in the CDR3. Trimming removed 5 bases from V and 0 bases from J, with 9 bases in between. The DNA of the CDR3 is TGTGCCAGAAGGGTCCCCGGTAGCAATCAGCCCCAGCATTTT. Translating it yields CARRVPGSNQPQHF.

This sequence joins TRBV5-5 and TRBJ1-1; the D gene is possibly TRBD1 (6 bases). V was shortened by 4 bases and J by 8 bases, with 15 bases between the two germline ends. The CDR3 sequence is 13 residues long. CDR1 is SGHKS, CDR2 YYEKEE, per germline (reference sequence). The CDR3 here is CASSPSTTGEAFF. In DNA, the CDR3 is TGTGCCAGCAGCCCTAGTACAACAGGGGAAGCTTTCTTT.

V gene TRBV19 combines with J gene TRBJ1-5; 7 nucleotides agree with TRBD1. The CDR3 covers 16 residues. The V gene end was trimmed by 5 bases and the J gene end by 0 bases; junction bases not matched to a gene: 7. Germline V CDR1 and CDR2: LNHDA, SQIVND (reference sequence). CDR3 nucleotide sequence: TGTGCCAGTAGTGTCCTGACAGGGAGTAGCAATCAGCCCCAGCATTTT. It encodes CASSVLTGSSNQPQHF.

This chain joins TRBV19 and TRBJ1-5; 7 bases align to TRBD1. The CDR3 runs 13 residues. V trimming: 1 base; J trimming: 8 bases; junction bases outside the gene matches: 2. CDR1 LNHDA and CDR2 SQIVND come from the germline V gene (reference sequence). CDR3 nucleotide sequence: TGTGCCAGTAGTATAGTGCAGGGGGAGCCCCAGCATTTT. Translation: CASSIVQGEPQHF.

The V call is TRBV14, the J call TRBJ1-2, with a tentative D call TRBD1 (5 bases). Per germline, CDR1 SGHDN and CDR2 FVKESK. Trimming took off 4 bases at V and 8 bases at J, with 32 bases between the two ends. This CDR3 contains 19 residues. The CDR3, as DNA: TGTGCCAGCAGCCCAAAGGGCTCCATATCGAGTACAAAGGGGCACGGCTACACCTTC. This codes for CASSPKGSISSTKGHGYTF.

The chain is built from TRBV29-1 and TRBJ2-5, with a tentative D call TRBD1 (6 bases). There are 12 residues in the CDR3. V lost 7 bases and J 0 bases, leaving 9 bases between the germline ends. Germline V gives CDR1 SQVTM, CDR2 ANQGSEA. CDR3 bases: TGCAGCGCCGGGGACAACCAAGAGACCCAGTACTTC. The encoded protein is CSAGDNQETQYF.

The chain links TRBV7-9 to TRBJ2-2; a possible D gene is TRBD2 (6 bases). The germline gives CDR1 SEHNR, CDR2 FQNEAQ (reference sequence). This CDR3 is built from 16 residues. Trimming took 1 base from V and 3 from J, leaving 12 bases between them. CDR3 nucleotide sequence: TGTGCCAGCAGCTTAGGTGGCGGGGTGGACACCGGGGAGCTGTTTTTT. This translates into CASSLGGGVDTGELFF.

As concerns this clone: No DNA is shown, since the ends of the CDR3 on it are uncertain; the CDR3 is the one TCRdb lists. The V gene is TRBV19, the J gene TRBJ2-7; the table's TRBD1 call for D was not verified on the DNA. CDR1 and CDR2 from the germline V gene are LNHDA and SQIVND (reference sequence). The CDR3 is 12 residues long, ends included. The CDR3 protein is CASTSDSYEQYF.

This chain joins TRBV28 and TRBJ1-4; D ambiguous. This CDR3 comprises 16 residues. The V gene lost 1 base and the J gene lost 0 bases, with 9 bases spanning the gap. CDR1 is MDHEN and CDR2 is SYDVKM in the germline V gene. CDR3 in DNA: TGTGCCAGCAGTTTATACCGACTAGCAACTAATGAAAAACTGTTTTTT. Encoded protein: CASSLYRLATNEKLFF.

The chain carries TRBV10-1 and TRBJ2-2; 10 positions agree with TRBD2. With V trimmed by 6 bases and J by 4 bases, 11 bases remained unmatched. Germline V lookup: CDR1 WNHNN, CDR2 SYGVQD (reference sequence). This CDR3 has 17 amino acids. The CDR3 sequence is CASSAVIAGGGTGELFF. The CDR3 DNA is TGCGCCAGCAGCGCGGTAATAGCGGGAGGAGGCACCGGGGAGCTGTTTTTT.

V and J are TRBV5-4 and TRBJ2-1; 7 positions agree with TRBD1. Per the germline V gene, CDR1 is SGHNT and CDR2 is YYREEE (reference sequence). The CDR3 length is 14 residues. V trimming: 6 bases; J trimming: 5 bases; junction bases outside the gene matches: 8. The CDR3 nucleotides are TGTGCCAGCACCTGGAACAGGGGCAACAATGAGCAGTTCTTC. Its translation is CASTWNRGNNEQFF.

The sample holds one count of this clone. The chain joins TRBV6-5 to TRBJ2-7; D is possibly TRBD2 (5 bases). The CDR3 loop spans 13 amino acids. V was cut by 6 bases and J by 6 bases, with 15 bases left in between. Germline assignment: CDR1 MNHEY and CDR2 SVGAGI. The CDR3 sequence is CASRRAAVGEQYF. CDR3 nucleotides: TGTGCCAGCAGGAGAGCAGCGGTCGGCGAGCAGTACTTC.

For the CDR3, the DNA is TGTGCCAGCAGCCCAGGGGGCAGGGGGACCGGAAACACCATATATTTT. It yields the protein CASSPGGRGTGNTIYF. The V gene is TRBV11-2, the J gene TRBJ1-3; TRBD1 matches 8 bases. CDR1 is SGHAT and CDR2 is FQNNGV in the germline V gene. After removal of 5 bases from V and 4 bases from J, the junction contained 10 bases not matched to a gene. The CDR3 spans 16 residues.

The V call is TRBV29-1, the J call TRBJ1-2, with 7 bases lining up with TRBD1. Germline V gene data show CDR1 as SQVTM and CDR2 as ANQGSEA. The V gene end was trimmed by 7 bases and the J gene end by 5 bases; junction bases not matched to a gene: 7. This CDR3 comprises 12 residues. CDR3 sequence (DNA): TGCAGCGCTGGGGACAGTAGATATGGCTACACCTTC. Translation: CSAGDSRYGYTF.

This chain joins TRBV14 and TRBJ2-7; TRBD2 matches at 10 bases. Germline V gene data show CDR1 as SGHDN and CDR2 as FVKESK. V was pared by 1 base and J by 0 bases, with 0 bases of the junction left unmatched. The CDR3 totals 15 residues. The CDR3 DNA reads as TGTGCCAGCAGCCAAGTAGCGGGGGGCTCCTACGAGCAGTACTTC. It translates to CASSQVAGGSYEQYF.

The chain combines TRBV3-1 (or the pseudogene TRBV3-2) with TRBJ1-5, with a tentative D call TRBD1 (6 bases). Germline CDR1 reads LGHDT; CDR2 reads YNNKEL (reference sequence). With 5 bases removed from V and 5 bases from J, the gap between germline ends came to 10 bases. The CDR3 runs 13 residues. For the CDR3, the DNA is TGTGCCAGCAGCTGGGACAAGGATCAGCCCCAGCATTTT. Amino acids: CASSWDKDQPQHF.

This chain connects TRBV19 to TRBJ1-1, with unresolved D. V lost 1 base, J lost 6 bases, and 9 bases lay in between. This CDR3 has 13 residues. CDR1 is LNHDA and CDR2 is SQIVND in the germline V gene (reference sequence). CDR3 region: CASSIVSSSEAFF. The CDR3 DNA reads as TGTGCCAGTAGTATAGTTAGCTCTTCTGAAGCTTTCTTT.